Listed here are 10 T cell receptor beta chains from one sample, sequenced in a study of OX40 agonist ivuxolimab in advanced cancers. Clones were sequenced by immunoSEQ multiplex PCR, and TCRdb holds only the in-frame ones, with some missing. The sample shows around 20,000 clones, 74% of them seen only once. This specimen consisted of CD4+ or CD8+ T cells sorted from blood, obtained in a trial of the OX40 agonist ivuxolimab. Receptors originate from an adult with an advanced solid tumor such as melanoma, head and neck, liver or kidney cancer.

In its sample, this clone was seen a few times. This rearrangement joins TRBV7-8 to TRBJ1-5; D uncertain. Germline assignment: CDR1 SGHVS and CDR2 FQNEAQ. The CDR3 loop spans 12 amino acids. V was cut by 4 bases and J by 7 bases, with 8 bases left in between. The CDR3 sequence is CASSSSSQPQHF. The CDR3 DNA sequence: TGTGCCAGCAGCTCCTCCTCGCAGCCCCAGCATTTT.

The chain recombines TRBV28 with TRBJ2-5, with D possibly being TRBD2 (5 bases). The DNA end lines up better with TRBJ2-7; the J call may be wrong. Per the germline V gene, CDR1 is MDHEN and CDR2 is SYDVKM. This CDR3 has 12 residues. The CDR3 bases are TGTGCCAGCAGCCGGGAAGGCTACGAGCAGTACTTC. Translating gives CASSREGYEQYF.

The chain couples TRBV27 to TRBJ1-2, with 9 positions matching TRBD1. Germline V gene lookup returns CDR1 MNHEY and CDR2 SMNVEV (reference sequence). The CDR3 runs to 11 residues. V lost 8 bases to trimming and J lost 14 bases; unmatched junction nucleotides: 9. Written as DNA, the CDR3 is TGTGCCAGCGGTAGGGACAGGGACCTTACCTTC. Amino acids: CASGRDRDLTF.

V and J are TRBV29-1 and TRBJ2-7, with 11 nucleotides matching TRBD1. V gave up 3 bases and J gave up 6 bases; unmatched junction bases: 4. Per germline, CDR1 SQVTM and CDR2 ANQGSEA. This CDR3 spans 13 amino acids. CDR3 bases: TGCAGCGTTGATGGACAGGGGGCTGGCGAGCAGTACTTC. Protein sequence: CSVDGQGAGEQYF.

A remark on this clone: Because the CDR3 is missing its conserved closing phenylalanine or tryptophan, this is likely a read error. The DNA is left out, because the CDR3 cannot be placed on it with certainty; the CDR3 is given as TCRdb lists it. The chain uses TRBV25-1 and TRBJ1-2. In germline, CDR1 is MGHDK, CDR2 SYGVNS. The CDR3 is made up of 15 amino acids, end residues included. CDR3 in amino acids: CASSKRVELGKTYGY.

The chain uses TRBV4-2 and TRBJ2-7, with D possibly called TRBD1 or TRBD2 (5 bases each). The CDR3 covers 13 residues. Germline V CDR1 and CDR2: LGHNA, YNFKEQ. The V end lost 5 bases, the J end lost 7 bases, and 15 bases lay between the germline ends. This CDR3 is CASSLKPEGEQYF. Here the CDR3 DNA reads TGTGCCAGCAGCTTAAAGCCCGAGGGGGAGCAGTACTTC.

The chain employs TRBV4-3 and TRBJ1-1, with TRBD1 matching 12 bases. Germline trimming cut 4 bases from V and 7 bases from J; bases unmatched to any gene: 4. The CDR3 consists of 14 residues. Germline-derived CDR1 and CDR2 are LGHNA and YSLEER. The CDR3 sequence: CASSPGTGGGEAFF. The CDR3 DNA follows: TGCGCCAGCAGCCCGGGGACAGGGGGCGGTGAAGCTTTCTTT.

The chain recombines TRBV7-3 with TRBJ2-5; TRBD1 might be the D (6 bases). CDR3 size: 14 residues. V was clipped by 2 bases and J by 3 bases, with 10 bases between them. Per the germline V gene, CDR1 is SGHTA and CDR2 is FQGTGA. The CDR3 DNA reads TGTGCCAGCAGCTTACTCCCAGGGGAAGAGACCCAGTACTTC. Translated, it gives CASSLLPGEETQYF.

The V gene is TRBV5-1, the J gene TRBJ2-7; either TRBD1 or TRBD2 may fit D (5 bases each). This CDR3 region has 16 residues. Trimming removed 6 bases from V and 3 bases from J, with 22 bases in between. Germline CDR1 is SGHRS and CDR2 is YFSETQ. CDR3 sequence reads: CASNRENWGSDYEQYF. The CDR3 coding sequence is TGCGCCAGCAATAGGGAGAATTGGGGCAGCGACTACGAGCAGTACTTC.

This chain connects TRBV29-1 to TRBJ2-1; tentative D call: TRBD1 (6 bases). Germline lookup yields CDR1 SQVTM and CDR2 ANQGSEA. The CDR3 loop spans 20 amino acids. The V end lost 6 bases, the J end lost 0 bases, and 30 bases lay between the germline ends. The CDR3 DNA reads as TGCAGCGTCCCACCCTTCGGGACATACAATAGCTACGGCTCCTACAATGAGCAGTTCTTC. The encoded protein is CSVPPFGTYNSYGSYNEQFF.